These 18 T cell receptor beta chains originate from one sample sequenced in a study of blood T cell repertoires in COVID-19. Libraries were prepared by immunoSEQ multiplex PCR; TCRdb keeps only in-frame clonotypes and omits some of them. The table lists 150,000 to 200,000 clones, about 80% of them singletons. Material for sequencing was peripheral blood. The receptors here all came from a woman of 80 years or more with acute or convalescent COVID-19.

The rearrangement uses TRBV7-6 and TRBJ2-1; the match to TRBD2 covers 8 bases. CDR3 size: 15 residues. V lost 2 bases, J lost 14 bases, and 14 bases stayed unmatched. Germline-derived CDR1 and CDR2 are SGHVS and FNYEAQ. In DNA form, the CDR3 reads TGTGCCAGCAGCTTATTCGCGGGAGGCGGGAACAGTAAGTTCTTC. Protein: CASSLFAGGGNSKFF.

The genes are TRBV25-1 and TRBJ2-3, with a weak D call TRBD1 (6 bases). Germline V gene data show CDR1 as MGHDK and CDR2 as SYGVNS. This CDR3 spans 14 amino acids. The ends were cut back, 7 bases at V and 4 bases at J, with 15 bases in the middle. The CDR3 DNA reads as TGTGCCAGCAAAGTAAGGGGGTCCCCAGATACGCAGTATTTT. Its protein product is CASKVRGSPDTQYF.

The chain links TRBV2 to TRBJ2-5; TRBD2 agrees at 8 bases. The CDR3 runs 17 residues. The germline gives CDR1 SNHLY, CDR2 FYNNEI. V lost 7 bases to trimming and J lost 5 bases; unmatched junction nucleotides: 18. The CDR3 is CASIGGRRPGSPETQYF. In DNA, the CDR3 is TGTGCCAGCATTGGCGGGAGGCGCCCAGGTAGTCCGGAGACCCAGTACTTC.

This clone showed up just once. The chain carries TRBV11-2 and TRBJ2-5; D gene ambiguous. The ends were cut back, 1 base at V and 3 bases at J, with 6 bases in the middle. Germline loops: CDR1 SGHAT, CDR2 FQNNGV. CDR3 length equals 13 residues. The CDR3: CASSLARKETQYF. DNA for the CDR3: TGTGCCAGCAGCTTAGCGAGGAAAGAGACCCAGTACTTC.

The chain carries TRBV7-2 and TRBJ1-2; tentative D call: TRBD1 (6 bases). Germline loops: CDR1 SGHTA, CDR2 FQGNSA. The CDR3 is 13 amino acids. V was cut by 0 bases and J by 5 bases, with 7 bases left in between. The CDR3 DNA follows: TGTGCCAGCAGCTTAGCTCAGGGGTATGGCTACACCTTC. Protein product: CASSLAQGYGYTF.

The genes are TRBV6-6 and TRBJ1-6, with TRBD1 matching 9 bases. Germline assignment: CDR1 MNHNY and CDR2 SVGAGI (reference sequence). The CDR3 loop spans 14 amino acids. Trimming at V came to 5 bases and at J to 10 bases, leaving 6 bases not matched to a gene. The CDR3 region has the DNA TGTGCCAGCAGTACGGGGACAGGGACCTCACCCCTCCACTTT. The encoded protein is CASSTGTGTSPLHF.

Regarding this clone: The DNA is left out, because the CDR3 cannot be placed on it with certainty; the CDR3 is given as TCRdb lists it. The V and J genes are TRBV2 and TRBJ2-1; no check of the table's D call, TRBD1, against the DNA was made. Germline loops: CDR1 SNHLY, CDR2 FYNNEI. The CDR3 has 16 residues if both end residues are counted. CDR3 region: CASSSSTGTLSNEQFF.

The chain links TRBV19 to TRBJ2-1; no clear D gene. The germline V and J ends were trimmed by 5 bases and 5 bases, with 13 bases remaining between them. The CDR3 is 14 amino acids. Germline V gene lookup returns CDR1 LNHDA and CDR2 SQIVND (reference sequence). CDR3 loop: CASSDLGSDNEQFF. The DNA of the CDR3 is TGTGCCAGTAGTGACCTCGGGTCCGACAATGAGCAGTTCTTC.

This clone was picked up one time. This rearrangement joins TRBV10-3 to TRBJ1-2; D not certain. The CDR3 length is 13 residues. CDR1 is ENHRY, CDR2 SYGVKD, per germline. V lost 2 bases to trimming and J lost 6 bases, with 10 bases between them. CDR3: CAISEPHRDGYTF. CDR3 bases: TGTGCCATCAGTGAGCCTCATCGGGATGGCTACACCTTC.

The CDR3 nucleotides are TGTGCCATCAGTGAGGCACTAGCGGGAGGGCCAGATACGCAGTATTTT. It encodes CAISEALAGGPDTQYF. The genes are TRBV10-3 and TRBJ2-3; 13 bases are a match to TRBD2. The germline V gene encodes CDR1 ENHRY and CDR2 SYGVKD. The CDR3 covers 16 residues. V gave up 2 bases and J gave up 4 bases; unmatched junction bases: 3.

The chain uses TRBV7-9 and TRBJ2-5, with TRBD1 matching 8 bases. V lost 2 bases to trimming and J lost 2 bases; unmatched junction nucleotides: 1. The CDR3 length is 14 residues. Germline CDR1 and CDR2: SEHNR and FQNEAQ (reference sequence). CDR3 sequence: CASSLQGAQETQYF. The DNA of the CDR3 is TGTGCCAGCAGCTTACAGGGGGCTCAAGAGACCCAGTACTTC.

This clone was seen a single time. The chain links TRBV20-1 to TRBJ2-1; 8 bases fit TRBD2. The germline gives CDR1 DFQATT, CDR2 SNEGSKA (reference sequence). This CDR3 region has 13 residues. Trimming cost V 3 bases and J 3 bases; bases outside gene matches: 1. CDR3 in amino acids: CSASSGNYNEQFF. For the CDR3, the DNA is TGCAGTGCTAGTAGCGGGAACTACAATGAGCAGTTCTTC.

V gene TRBV5-1 combines with J gene TRBJ2-1; 16 bases are shared with TRBD2. The germline V gene has CDR1 SGHRS and CDR2 YFSETQ. The CDR3 is 15 amino acids. After removal of 4 bases from V and 7 bases from J, the junction contained 2 bases not matched to a gene. CDR3: CASSKGLAGGNEQFF. The DNA for the CDR3 is TGCGCCAGCAGCAAGGGACTAGCGGGAGGGAATGAGCAGTTCTTC.

The chain is built from TRBV5-1 and TRBJ1-2, with D possibly matching TRBD1 (6 bases). The CDR3 has 15 amino acids. The germline gives CDR1 SGHRS, CDR2 YFSETQ. The germline V and J ends were trimmed by 4 bases and 4 bases, with 17 bases remaining between them. CDR3: CASSPTGQLFYGYTF. The CDR3 DNA reads TGCGCCAGCAGCCCGACCGGACAGCTCTTCTATGGCTACACCTTC.

In its sample, this clone was seen once. The J gene is TRBJ2-7, the V gene TRBV7-9, with D unclear. V was clipped by 2 bases and J by 3 bases, with 8 bases between them. This CDR3 has 13 residues. Germline-derived CDR1 and CDR2 are SEHNR and FQNEAQ (reference sequence). CDR3 bases: TGTGCCAGCAGCTTATCCGAGGACTACGAGCAGTACTTC. Protein: CASSLSEDYEQYF.

This clone was seen a few times. This chain links TRBV6-2 or TRBV6-3 with TRBJ2-5; D call uncertain. V was pared by 0 bases and J by 5 bases, with 4 bases between. Germline lookup yields CDR1 MNHEY and CDR2 SVGEGT. This CDR3 contains 12 residues. For the CDR3, the DNA is TGTGCCAGCAGTTACTCACGGGAGACCCAGTACTTC. It specifies CASSYSRETQYF.

This clone was recorded a few times. The genes are TRBV19 and TRBJ1-5; 8 nucleotides agree with TRBD1. The V gene's germline CDR1 is LNHDA and CDR2 SQIVND (reference sequence). J was trimmed by 5 bases and V by 4 bases; bases with no gene match: 10. The CDR3 contains 16 residues. CDR3 DNA sequence: TGTGCCAGTAGTAACCCTAGACAGGGGAGAGATCAGCCCCAGCATTTT. Residues: CASSNPRQGRDQPQHF.

This clone has a single count. The chain couples TRBV19 to TRBJ1-5; D may be TRBD1 (6 bases). The germline V gene has CDR1 LNHDA and CDR2 SQIVND (reference sequence). There are 14 residues in the CDR3. Trimming cost V 7 bases and J 13 bases, with 23 bases left between them. The CDR3 region has the DNA TGTGCCAGTACCCTAAAAAGGGGGTCTCCTCAACAGCATTTT. Amino acid sequence: CASTLKRGSPQQHF.